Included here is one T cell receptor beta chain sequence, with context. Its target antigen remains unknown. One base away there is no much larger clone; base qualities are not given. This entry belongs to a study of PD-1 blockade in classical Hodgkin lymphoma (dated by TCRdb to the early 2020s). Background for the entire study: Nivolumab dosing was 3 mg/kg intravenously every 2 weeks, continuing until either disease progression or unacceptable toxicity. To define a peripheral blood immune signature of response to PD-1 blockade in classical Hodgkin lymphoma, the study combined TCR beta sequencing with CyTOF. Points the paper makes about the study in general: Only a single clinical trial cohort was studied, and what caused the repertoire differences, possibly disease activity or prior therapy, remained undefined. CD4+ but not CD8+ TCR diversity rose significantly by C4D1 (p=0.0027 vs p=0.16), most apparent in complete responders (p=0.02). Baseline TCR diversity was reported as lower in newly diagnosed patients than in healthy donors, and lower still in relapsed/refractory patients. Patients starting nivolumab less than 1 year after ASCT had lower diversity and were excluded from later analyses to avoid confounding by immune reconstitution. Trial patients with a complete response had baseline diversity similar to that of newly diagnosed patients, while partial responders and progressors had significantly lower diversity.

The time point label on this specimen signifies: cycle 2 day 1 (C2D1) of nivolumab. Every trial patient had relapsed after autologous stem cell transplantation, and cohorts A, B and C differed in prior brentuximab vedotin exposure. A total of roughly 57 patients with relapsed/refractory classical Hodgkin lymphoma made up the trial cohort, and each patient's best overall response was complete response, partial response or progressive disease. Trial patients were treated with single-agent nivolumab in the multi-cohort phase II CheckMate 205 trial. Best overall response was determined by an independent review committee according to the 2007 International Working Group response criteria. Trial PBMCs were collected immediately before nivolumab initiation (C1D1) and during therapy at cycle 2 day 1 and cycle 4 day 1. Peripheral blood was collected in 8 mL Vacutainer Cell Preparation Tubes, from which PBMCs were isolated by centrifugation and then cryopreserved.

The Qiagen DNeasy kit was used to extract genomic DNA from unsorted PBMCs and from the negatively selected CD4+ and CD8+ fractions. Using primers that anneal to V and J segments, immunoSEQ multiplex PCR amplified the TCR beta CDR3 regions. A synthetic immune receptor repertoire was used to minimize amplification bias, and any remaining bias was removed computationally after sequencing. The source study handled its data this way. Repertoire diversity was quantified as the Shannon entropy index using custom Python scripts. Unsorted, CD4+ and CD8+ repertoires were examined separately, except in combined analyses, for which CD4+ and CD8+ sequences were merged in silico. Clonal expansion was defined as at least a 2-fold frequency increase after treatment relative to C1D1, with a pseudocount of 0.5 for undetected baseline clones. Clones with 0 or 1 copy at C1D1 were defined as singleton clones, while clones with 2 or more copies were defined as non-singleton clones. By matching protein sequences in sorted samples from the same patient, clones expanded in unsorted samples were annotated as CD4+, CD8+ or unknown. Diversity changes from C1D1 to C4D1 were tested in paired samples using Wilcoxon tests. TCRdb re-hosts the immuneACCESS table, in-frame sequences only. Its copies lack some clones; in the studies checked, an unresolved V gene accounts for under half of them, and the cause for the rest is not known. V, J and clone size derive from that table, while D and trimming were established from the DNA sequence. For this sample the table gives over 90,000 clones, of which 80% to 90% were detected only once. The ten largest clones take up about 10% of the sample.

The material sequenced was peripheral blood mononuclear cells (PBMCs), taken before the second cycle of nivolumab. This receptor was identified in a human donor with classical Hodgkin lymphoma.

The CDR3 has the sequence CASSLWDNTDTQYF. DNA sequence: TGTGCCAGCAGTTTATGGGACAATACAGATACGCAGTATTTT. The sequence joins TRBV28 to TRBJ2-3; the D region possibly corresponds to TRBD1 (5 bases align). CDR1 MDHEN and CDR2 SYDVKM were looked up in the germline V gene. V loses 0 bases of germline sequence and J loses 3 bases, and the interval between the two ends is 7 bases. CDR3 length: 14 amino acids, cysteine to phenylalanine. The read is trimmed to its CDR3 DNA, 42 bases read in frame from base 1.